These 13 T cell receptor beta chains share one sample of origin, sequenced in a study of blood T cells in healthy people across ages (dated by TCRdb to between 2014 and 2017). Library prep was done by 5' RACE. Sequencing relied on an Illumina HiSeq 2500. A second PCR of about 6 to 11 cycles was run with a J-beta primer mix and a sample-barcoded 5' primer. In TCRdb, the public reads were trimmed at Q25 with fastp and aligned with MiXCR, with productive beta chains retained. Every distinct CDR3 protein forms one entry, paired with its most common genes and DNA. The sample data list about 780,000 distinct CDR3 sequences, and 35% to 60% of these were observed just once. Jointly, the top ten make up about a sixth of the sample. The sample consisted of blood. Receptors were obtained from a man aged 80 or over in good health.

There are a few counts of this clonotype. DNA for the CDR3: TGTGCCAGCACCCCAAATATGAGGTTCAATGAGCAGTTCTTC. This gives the protein CASTPNMRFNEQFF. This chain links TRBV25-1 with TRBJ2-1; D is unclear. The CDR3 spans 14 residues. Trimming left V 7 bases short and J 6 bases short, with 16 bases between. Germline CDR1 MGHDK, CDR2 SYGVNS.

CDR3 amino acids: CASSLLGQVSSGANVLTF. CDR3 nucleotides: TGTGCCAGCAGCTTGTTAGGACAGGTCAGCTCTGGGGCCAACGTCCTGACTTTC. The rearrangement joins TRBV7-9 to TRBJ2-6; TRBD1 matches at 7 bases. The CDR3 runs to 18 residues. Trimming at V came to 3 bases and at J to 0 bases, leaving 8 bases not matched to a gene. The germline V gene has CDR1 SEHNR and CDR2 FQNEAQ (reference sequence).

To note about this clonotype: A single base separates this from a much larger clone, so it may be a read error. In DNA form, the CDR3 reads TGTGCCAGCAGCTCAGGTCGGCTAAGTTCAGCTTTCTTT. Residues: CASSSGRLSSAFF. The chain links TRBV7-9 to TRBJ1-1; D gene uncertain. Trimming pared 4 bases from V and 10 bases from J, leaving 16 bases between. CDR1 and CDR2 from the germline V gene are SEHNR and FQNEAQ (reference sequence). This CDR3 is built from 13 residues.

This rearrangement joins TRBV9 to TRBJ2-1; D gene uncertain. Per germline, CDR1 SGDLS and CDR2 YYNGEE. This CDR3 contains 15 residues. V gave up 0 bases and J gave up 0 bases, with 7 bases separating them. As DNA, the CDR3 is TGTGCCAGCAGCGTAGTCCCGAGCTCCTACAATGAGCAGTTCTTC. Protein product: CASSVVPSSYNEQFF. Full variable domain (remainder filled in from reference TRBV9 and TRBJ2-1): DSGVTQTPKHLITATGQRVTLRCSPRSGDLSVYWYQQSLDQGLQFLIQYYNGEERAKGNILERFSAQQFPDLHSELNLSSLELGDSALYFCASSVVPSSYNEQFFGPGTRLTVL.

The chain links TRBV7-8 to TRBJ1-1; possibly TRBD1 for D (5 bases). V lost 6 bases and J 7 bases, leaving 21 bases between the germline ends. This CDR3 is built from 15 residues. Germline V CDR1 and CDR2: SGHVS, FQNEAQ. The CDR3 coding sequence is TGTGCCAGCAGTCCCTTGAGGGGCCTCGGCAGTGAAGCTTTCTTT. Protein sequence: CASSPLRGLGSEAFF.

CDR3 nucleotides: TGTGCCAGCAGCCTCCGCCCGGAACCACTCAACGAGCAGTACTTC. Translation gives CASSLRPEPLNEQYF. V gene TRBV3-1 combines with J gene TRBJ2-4; no definite D call. The J call may be wrong; the DNA end is better matched by TRBJ2-7. The CDR3 sequence is 15 residues long. CDR1 is LGHDT and CDR2 is YNNKEL in the germline V gene (reference sequence).

The rearrangement links TRBV10-3 to TRBJ1-1; D is ambiguous. The CDR3 length is 16 residues. Germline V gene lookup returns CDR1 ENHRY and CDR2 SYGVKD. V gave up 4 bases and J gave up 1 base, with 16 bases separating them. CDR3 sequence: CAISGRIGQTNTEAFF. The CDR3 bases are TGTGCCATCAGTGGGCGGATTGGCCAGACGAACACTGAAGCTTTCTTT.

The rearrangement joins TRBV20-1 to TRBJ2-1, with D possibly TRBD2 on 5 matching bases. CDR3 length: 14 amino acids. Per the germline V gene, CDR1 is DFQATT and CDR2 is SNEGSKA (reference sequence). Trimming took 6 bases from V and 4 from J, leaving 16 bases between them. This chain's CDR3 is CSASRAVGYNEQFF. CDR3 coding DNA: TGCAGTGCCAGCCGAGCGGTGGGTTACAATGAGCAGTTCTTC.

The gene calls are TRBV30 and TRBJ2-5; TRBD2 aligns across 10 bases. Germline CDR1 is GTSNPN and CDR2 is SVGIG (reference sequence). The CDR3 runs to 17 residues. V was clipped by 2 bases and J by 11 bases; unmatched bases: 20. The CDR3: CAWSSTYASGSNNEQYF. CDR3 DNA: TGTGCCTGGAGTTCCACCTACGCTAGCGGGAGTAACAATGAGCAGTACTTC. Complete variable domain (other parts from reference TRBV30 and TRBJ2-5): SQTIHQWPATLVQPVGSPLSLECTVEGTSNPNLYWYRQAAGRGLQLLFYSVGIGQISSEVPQNLSASRPQDRQFILSSKKLLLSDSGFYLCAWSSTYASGSNNEQYFGPGTRLLVL.

This clonotype was counted a single time. The junction does not match germline at one end; this may be a read error. The V gene is TRBV5-1, the J gene TRBJ2-7; D uncertain. The length of the CDR3 is 14 residues. Germline lookup yields CDR1 SGHRS and CDR2 YFSETQ. CDR3 residues: CASSLLQNGYEQCF. The CDR3 DNA reads TGCGCCAGCAGCTTGCTACAGAATGGTTATGAGCAGTGCTTC.

This clonotype has only a few counts. The chain joins TRBV7-2 to TRBJ2-7, with TRBD2 as a possible D gene (7 bases). Germline CDR1 SGHTA, CDR2 FQGNSA. This CDR3 has 15 amino acids. V lost 1 base and J 2 bases, leaving 12 bases between the germline ends. The CDR3, as DNA: TGTGCCAGCAGCTTAGAGGGGGGGGAGCCCTACGAGCAGTACTTC. The encoded protein is CASSLEGGEPYEQYF.

Points on this clonotype: A much larger clone sits a single nucleotide away, making a read error possible. The chain has TRBV24-1 and TRBJ2-1; 10 nucleotides agree with TRBD1. TRBJ2-7 matches the DNA end more closely, so the J call is doubtful. Germline values: CDR1 KGHDR, CDR2 SFDVKD. The CDR3 has 15 residues. CDR3 residues: CATGPGQGPYNEQYF. CDR3 in DNA: TGTGCCACCGGACCGGGACAGGGGCCCTACAATGAGCAGTACTTC.

This clonotype was seen a handful of times. The rearrangement joins TRBV5-1 to TRBJ2-1; 9 nucleotides align to TRBD2. CDR3 length equals 18 residues. Germline V gene sequence: CDR1 SGHRS, CDR2 YFSETQ. J gave up 8 bases and V 4 bases, and 19 bases lay outside the gene matches. The CDR3 reads CASSPKWAGGPIMDEQFF. The CDR3 DNA sequence: TGCGCCAGCAGCCCCAAGTGGGCGGGAGGGCCTATCATGGATGAGCAGTTCTTC.